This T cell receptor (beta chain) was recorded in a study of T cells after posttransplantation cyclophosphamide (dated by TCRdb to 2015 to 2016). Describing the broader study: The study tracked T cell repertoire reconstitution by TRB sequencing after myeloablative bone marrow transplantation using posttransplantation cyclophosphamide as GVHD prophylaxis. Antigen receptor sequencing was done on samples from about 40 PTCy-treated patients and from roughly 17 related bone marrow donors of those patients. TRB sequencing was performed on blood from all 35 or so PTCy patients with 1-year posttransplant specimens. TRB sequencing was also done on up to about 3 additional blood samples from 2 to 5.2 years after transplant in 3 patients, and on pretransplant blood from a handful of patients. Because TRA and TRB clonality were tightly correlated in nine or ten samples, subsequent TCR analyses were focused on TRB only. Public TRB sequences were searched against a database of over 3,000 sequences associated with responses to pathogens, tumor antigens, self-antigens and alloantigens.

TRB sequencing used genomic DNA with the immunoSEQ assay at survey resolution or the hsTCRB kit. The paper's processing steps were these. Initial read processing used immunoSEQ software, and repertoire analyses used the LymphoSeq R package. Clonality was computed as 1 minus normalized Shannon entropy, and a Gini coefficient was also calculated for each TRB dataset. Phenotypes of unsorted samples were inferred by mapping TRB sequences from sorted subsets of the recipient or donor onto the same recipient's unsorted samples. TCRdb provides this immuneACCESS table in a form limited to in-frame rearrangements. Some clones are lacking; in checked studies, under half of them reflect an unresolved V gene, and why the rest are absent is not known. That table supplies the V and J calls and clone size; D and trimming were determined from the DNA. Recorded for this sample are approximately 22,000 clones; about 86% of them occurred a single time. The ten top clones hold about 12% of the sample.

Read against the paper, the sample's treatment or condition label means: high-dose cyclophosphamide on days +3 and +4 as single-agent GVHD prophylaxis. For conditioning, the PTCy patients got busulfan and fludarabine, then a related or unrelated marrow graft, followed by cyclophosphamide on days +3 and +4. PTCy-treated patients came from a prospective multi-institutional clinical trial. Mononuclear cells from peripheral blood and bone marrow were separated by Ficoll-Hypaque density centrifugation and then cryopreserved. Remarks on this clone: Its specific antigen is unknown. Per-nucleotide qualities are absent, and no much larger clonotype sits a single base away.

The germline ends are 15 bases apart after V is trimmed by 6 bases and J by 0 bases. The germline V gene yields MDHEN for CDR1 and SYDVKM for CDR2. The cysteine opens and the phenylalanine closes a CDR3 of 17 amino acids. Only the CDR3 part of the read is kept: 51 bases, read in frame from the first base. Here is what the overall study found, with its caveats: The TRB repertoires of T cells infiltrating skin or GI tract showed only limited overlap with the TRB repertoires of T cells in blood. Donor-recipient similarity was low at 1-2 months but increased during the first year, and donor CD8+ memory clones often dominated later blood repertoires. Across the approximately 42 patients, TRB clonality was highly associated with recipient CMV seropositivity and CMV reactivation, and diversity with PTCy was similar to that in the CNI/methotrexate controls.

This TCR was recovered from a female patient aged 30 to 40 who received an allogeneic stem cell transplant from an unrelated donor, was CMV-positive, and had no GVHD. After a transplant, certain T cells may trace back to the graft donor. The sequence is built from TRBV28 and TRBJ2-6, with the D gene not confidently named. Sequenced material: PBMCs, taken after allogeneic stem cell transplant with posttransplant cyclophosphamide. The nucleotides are TGTGCCAGCAGCACAGCCACCCCCGTCTCTGGGGCCAACGTCCTGACTTTC. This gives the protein CASSTATPVSGANVLTF.